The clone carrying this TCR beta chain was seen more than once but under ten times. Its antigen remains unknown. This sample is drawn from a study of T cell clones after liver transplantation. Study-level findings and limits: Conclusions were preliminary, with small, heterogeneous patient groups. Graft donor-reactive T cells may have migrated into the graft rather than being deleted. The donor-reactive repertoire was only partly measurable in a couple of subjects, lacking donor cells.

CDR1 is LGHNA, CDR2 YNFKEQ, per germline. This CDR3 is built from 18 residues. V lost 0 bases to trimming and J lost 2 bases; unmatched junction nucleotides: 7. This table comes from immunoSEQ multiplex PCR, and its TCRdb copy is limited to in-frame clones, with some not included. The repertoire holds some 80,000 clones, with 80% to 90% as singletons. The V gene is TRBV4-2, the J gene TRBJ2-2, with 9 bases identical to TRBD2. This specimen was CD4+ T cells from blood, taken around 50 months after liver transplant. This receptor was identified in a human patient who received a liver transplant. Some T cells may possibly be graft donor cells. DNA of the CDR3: TGTGCCAGCAGCCAAGATCCCAGCGGGGGGTACAACACCGGGGAGCTGTTTTTT. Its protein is CASSQDPSGGYNTGELFF.